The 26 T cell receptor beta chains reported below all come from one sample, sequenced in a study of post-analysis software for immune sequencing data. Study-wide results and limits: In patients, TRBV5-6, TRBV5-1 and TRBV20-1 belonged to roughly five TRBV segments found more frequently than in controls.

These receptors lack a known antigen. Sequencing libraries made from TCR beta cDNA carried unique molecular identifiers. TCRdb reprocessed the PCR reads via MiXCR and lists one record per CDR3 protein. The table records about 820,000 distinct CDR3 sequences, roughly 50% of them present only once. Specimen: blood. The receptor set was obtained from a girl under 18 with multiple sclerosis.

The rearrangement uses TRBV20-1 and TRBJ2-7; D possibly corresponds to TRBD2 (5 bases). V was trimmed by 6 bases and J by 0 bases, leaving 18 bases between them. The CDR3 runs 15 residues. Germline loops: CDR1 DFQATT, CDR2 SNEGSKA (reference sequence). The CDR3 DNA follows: TGCAGTGCCTATAAACGTGGCGGGCGCTCCTACGAGCAGTACTTC. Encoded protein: CSAYKRGGRSYEQYF.

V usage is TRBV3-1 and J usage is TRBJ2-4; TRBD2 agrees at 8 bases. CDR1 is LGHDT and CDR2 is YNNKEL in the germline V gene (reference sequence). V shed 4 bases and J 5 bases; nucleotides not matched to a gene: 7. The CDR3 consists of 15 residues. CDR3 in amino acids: CASSPTSAKENIQYF. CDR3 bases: TGTGCCAGCAGCCCGACTAGCGCTAAGGAAAACATTCAGTACTTC.

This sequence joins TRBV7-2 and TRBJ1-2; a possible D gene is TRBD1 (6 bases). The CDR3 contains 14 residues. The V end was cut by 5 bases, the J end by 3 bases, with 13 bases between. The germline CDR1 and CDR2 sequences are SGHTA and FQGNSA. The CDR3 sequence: CASSIRRGDYGYTF. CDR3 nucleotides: TGTGCCAGCAGCATCAGAAGGGGGGACTATGGCTACACCTTC.

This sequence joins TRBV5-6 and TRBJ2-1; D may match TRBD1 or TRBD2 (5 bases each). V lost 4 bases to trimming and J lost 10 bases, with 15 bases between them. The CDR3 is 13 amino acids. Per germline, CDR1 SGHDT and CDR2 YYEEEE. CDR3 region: CASSHWGRDEQFF. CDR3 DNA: TGTGCCAGCAGCCATTGGGGAAGGGACGAGCAGTTCTTC.

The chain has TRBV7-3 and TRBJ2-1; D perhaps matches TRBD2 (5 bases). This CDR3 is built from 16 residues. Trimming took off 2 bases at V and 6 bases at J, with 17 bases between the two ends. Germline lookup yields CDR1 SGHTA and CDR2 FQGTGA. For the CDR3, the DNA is TGTGCCAGCAGCTTATCGCCACACCCCAGCGGCAATGAGCAGTTCTTC. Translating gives CASSLSPHPSGNEQFF.

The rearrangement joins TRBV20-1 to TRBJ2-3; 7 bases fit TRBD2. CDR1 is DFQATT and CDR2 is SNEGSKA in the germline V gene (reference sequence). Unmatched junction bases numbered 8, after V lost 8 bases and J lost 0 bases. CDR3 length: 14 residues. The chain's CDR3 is CSLGASGSTDTQYF. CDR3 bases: TGCAGTCTTGGGGCTAGCGGTAGCACAGATACGCAGTATTTT.

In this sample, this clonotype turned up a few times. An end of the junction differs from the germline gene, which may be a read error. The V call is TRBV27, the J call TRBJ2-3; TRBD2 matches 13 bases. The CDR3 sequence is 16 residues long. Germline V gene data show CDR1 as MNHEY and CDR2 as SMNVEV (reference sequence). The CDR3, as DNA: TGTGTCAGCAGTTTCGGGACTAGCGGGGTCTCAGATACGCAGTATTTT. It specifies CVSSFGTSGVSDTQYF.

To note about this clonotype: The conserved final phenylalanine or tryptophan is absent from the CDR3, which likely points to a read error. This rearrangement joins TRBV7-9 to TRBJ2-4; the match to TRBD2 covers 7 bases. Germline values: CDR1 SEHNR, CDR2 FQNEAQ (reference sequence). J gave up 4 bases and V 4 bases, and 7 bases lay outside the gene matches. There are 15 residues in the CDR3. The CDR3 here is CASSSGGGGKNIQYV. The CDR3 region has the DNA TGTGCCAGCAGCTCCGGTGGGGGGGGGAAAAACATTCAGTACGTC.

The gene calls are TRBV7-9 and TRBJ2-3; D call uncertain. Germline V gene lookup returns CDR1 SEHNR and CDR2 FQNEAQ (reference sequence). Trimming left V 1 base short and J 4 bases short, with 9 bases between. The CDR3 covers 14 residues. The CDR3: CASSLDPRADTQYF. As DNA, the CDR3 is TGTGCCAGCAGCTTAGACCCGCGAGCAGATACGCAGTATTTT. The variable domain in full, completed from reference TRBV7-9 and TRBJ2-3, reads DTGVSQNPRHKITKRGQNVTFRCDPISEHNRLYWYRQTLGQGPEFLTYFQNEAQLEKSRLLSDRFSAERPKGSFSTLEIQRTEQGDSAMYLCASSLDPRADTQYFGPGTRLTVL.

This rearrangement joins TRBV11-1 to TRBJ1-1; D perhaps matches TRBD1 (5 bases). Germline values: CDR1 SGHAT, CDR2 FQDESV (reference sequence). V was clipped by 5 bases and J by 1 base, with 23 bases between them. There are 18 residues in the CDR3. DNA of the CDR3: TGTGCCAGCAGCCGAAGAGAATCCGGGGCGACGACGAACACTGAAGCTTTCTTT. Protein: CASSRRESGATTNTEAFF.

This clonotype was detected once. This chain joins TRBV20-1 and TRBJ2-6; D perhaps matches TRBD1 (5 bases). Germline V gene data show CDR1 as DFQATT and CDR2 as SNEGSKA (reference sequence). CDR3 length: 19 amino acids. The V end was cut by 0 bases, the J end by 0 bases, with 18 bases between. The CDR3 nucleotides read TGCAGTGCTAGAGATTTGGGGCGAAGGTCCCCCTCTGGGGCCAACGTCCTGACTTTC. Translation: CSARDLGRRSPSGANVLTF.

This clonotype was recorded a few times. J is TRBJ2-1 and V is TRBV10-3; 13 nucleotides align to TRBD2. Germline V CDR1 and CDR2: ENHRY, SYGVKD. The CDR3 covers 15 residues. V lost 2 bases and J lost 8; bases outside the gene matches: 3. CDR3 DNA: TGTGCCATCAGTGAGCAACTAGCGGGAGGGGATGAGCAGTTCTTC. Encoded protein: CAISEQLAGGDEQFF.

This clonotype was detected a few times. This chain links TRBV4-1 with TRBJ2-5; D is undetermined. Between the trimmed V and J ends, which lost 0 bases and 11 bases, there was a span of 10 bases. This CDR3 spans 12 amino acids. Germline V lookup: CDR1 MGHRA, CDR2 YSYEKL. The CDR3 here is CASSQDYVGQYF. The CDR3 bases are TGCGCCAGCAGCCAAGATTACGTAGGGCAGTACTTC.

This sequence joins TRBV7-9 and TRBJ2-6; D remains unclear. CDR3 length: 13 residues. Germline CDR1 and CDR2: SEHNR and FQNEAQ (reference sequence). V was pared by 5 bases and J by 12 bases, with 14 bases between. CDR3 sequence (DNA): TGTGCCAGCAGCGAGACGCTATCATCCGTCCTGACTTTC. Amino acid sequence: CASSETLSSVLTF.

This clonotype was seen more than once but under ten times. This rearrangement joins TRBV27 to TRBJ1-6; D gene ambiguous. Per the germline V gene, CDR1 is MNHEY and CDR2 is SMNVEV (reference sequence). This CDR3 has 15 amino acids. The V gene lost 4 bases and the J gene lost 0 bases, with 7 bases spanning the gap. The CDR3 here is CASSSINSYNSPLHF. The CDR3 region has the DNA TGTGCCAGCAGTTCCATTAACTCCTATAATTCACCCCTCCACTTT.

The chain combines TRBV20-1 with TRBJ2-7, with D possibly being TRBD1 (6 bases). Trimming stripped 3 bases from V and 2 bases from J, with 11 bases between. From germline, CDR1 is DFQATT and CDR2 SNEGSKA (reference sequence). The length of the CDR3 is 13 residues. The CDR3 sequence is CSASRQVAYEQYF. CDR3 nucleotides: TGCAGTGCTAGTCGACAGGTTGCCTACGAGCAGTACTTC.

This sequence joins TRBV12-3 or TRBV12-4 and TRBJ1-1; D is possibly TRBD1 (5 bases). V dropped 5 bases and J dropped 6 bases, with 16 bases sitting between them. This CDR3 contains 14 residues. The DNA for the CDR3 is TGTGCCAGCAGTGCCATGGACAAGGAGGCTGAAGCTTTCTTT. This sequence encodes CASSAMDKEAEAFF.

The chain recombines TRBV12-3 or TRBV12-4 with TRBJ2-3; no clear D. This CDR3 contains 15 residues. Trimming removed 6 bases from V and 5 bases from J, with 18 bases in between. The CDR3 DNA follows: TGTGCCAGCAGCCTCCACCAAAGGCTTGGAGATACGCAGTATTTT. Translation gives CASSLHQRLGDTQYF.

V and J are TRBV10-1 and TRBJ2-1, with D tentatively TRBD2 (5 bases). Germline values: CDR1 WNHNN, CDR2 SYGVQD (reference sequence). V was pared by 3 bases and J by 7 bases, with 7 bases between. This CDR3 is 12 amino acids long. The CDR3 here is CASSDPGNEQFF. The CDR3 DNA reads TGCGCCAGCAGTGACCCGGGGAATGAGCAGTTCTTC.

The CDR3 DNA reads as TGTGCCAGCAGGCGACAGGGGGCGAATTTAAACAATGAGCAGTTCTTC. It codes for CASRRQGANLNNEQFF. The chain uses TRBV7-9 and TRBJ2-1; 10 positions match TRBD1. The V and J ends lost 6 bases and 5 bases, in that order; junction bases with no gene match: 10. The CDR3 sequence is 16 residues long. Per germline, CDR1 SEHNR and CDR2 FQNEAQ (reference sequence).

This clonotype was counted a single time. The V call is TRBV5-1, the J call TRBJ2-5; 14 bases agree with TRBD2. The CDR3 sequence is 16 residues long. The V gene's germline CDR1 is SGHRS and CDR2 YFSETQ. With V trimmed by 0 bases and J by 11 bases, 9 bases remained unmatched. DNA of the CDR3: TGCGCCAGCAGCTTGGTGGGACTAGCGGGAGCTCCGGGGCAGTACTTC. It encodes CASSLVGLAGAPGQYF.

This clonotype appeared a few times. The CDR3 spells CASSYRGLAGGPSTDTQYF. The CDR3 DNA follows: TGTGCCAGCAGTTACCGGGGACTAGCGGGAGGACCTAGCACAGATACGCAGTATTTT. The chain couples TRBV6-5 to TRBJ2-3; 15 positions agree with TRBD2. The CDR3 has 19 residues. The germline gives CDR1 MNHEY, CDR2 SVGAGI. Germline trimming cut 2 bases from V and 0 bases from J; bases unmatched to any gene: 6.

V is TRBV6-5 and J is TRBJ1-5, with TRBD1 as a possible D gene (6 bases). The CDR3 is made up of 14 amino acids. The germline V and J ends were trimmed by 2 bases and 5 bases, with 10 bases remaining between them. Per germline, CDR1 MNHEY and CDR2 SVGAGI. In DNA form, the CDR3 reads TGTGCCAGCAGTTACCGGGCAGGGGATCAGCCCCAGCATTTT. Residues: CASSYRAGDQPQHF.

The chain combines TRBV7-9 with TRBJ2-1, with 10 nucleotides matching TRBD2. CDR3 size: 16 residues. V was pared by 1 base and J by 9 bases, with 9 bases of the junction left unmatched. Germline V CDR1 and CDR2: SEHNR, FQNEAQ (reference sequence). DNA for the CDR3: TGTGCCAGCAGCTTAGTTCCAGCGGGGGGGCCAGGTGAGCAGTTCTTC. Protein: CASSLVPAGGPGEQFF.

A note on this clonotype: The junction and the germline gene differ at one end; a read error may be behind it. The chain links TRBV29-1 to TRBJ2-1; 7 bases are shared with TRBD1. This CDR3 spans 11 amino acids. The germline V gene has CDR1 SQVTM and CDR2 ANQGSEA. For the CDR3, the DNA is TGCAACGTTGACAAGGGGGCTGAGCAGTTCTTC. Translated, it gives CNVDKGAEQFF.

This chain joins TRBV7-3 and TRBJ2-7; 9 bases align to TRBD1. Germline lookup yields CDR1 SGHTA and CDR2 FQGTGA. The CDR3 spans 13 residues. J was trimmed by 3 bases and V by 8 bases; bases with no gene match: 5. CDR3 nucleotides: TGTGCCAGCGCACGGGACAGGGACTACGAGCAGTACTTC. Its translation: CASARDRDYEQYF.